These T cell receptor beta chains were read from a single sample in a study of T cell responses to AZD1222 COVID-19 vaccine. Only in-frame clones appear in the TCRdb table, and some are missing; sequencing was by immunoSEQ multiplex PCR. Here the sample spans more than 90,000 clones, 85% to 90% being singletons. The sequences come from peripheral blood, collected 28 days after the second AZD1222 dose. These receptor sequences come from an adult who received the AZD1222 COVID-19 vaccine. Both conserved end residues are part of each CDR3. D genes are given only for firm matches. Clone size, where shown, is once, few, many, or a class for clones that have expanded.

j_call,d_call,v_call,clone_size,cdr3_nt,cdr3_aa
TRBJ2-7,.,TRBV28,.,TGTGCCAGCAGTTCCAGGACAAAAATTTACGAGCAGTACTTC,CASSSRTKIYEQYF
TRBJ1-2,.,TRBV18,.,TGTGCCAGCTCACCACCCCTGGTTGGGTCCGATAACTATGGCTACACCTTC,CASSPPLVGSDNYGYTF
TRBJ2-1,.,TRBV27,.,TGTGCCAGCAGTAGTAACAGGGTCACATACAATGAGCAGTTCTTC,CASSSNRVTYNEQFF
TRBJ1-4,.,TRBV30,once,TGTGCCTGTAACGTTGGAAAGGAAAAACTGTTTTTT,CACNVGKEKLFF
TRBJ1-5,.,TRBV23-1,.,TGCGCCAGCAGTCAATCAACTCCCGATGAGCCCCAGCATTTT,CASSQSTPDEPQHF
TRBJ2-3,TRBD1,TRBV24-1,.,TGTGCCACCAGTGATCCTGGACAGGGGACCGGAGATACGCAGTATTTT,CATSDPGQGTGDTQYF
TRBJ1-5,TRBD1,TRBV28,.,TGTGCCAGCAGAGTAGGGACAGCGGGGGGCCATCAGCCCCAGCATTTT,CASRVGTAGGHQPQHF
TRBJ1-6,.,TRBV7-9,many,TGTGCCAGCAGCACCCACAGGGATTCACCCCTCCACTTT,CASSTHRDSPLHF
TRBJ2-3,.,TRBV2,.,TGTGCCAGCAGTGATGTGAGTTCAGGGGCAGATACGCAGTATTTT,CASSDVSSGADTQYF
TRBJ1-2,TRBD1,TRBV27,.,TGTGCCAGCAGTTCAAGACAGGGGAGGGACTATGGCTACACCTTC,CASSSRQGRDYGYTF
TRBJ2-1,TRBD2,TRBV5-1,.,TGCGCCAGCAGCCGTAGCGGGAGGTTGAATGAGCAGTTCTTC,CASSRSGRLNEQFF
TRBJ2-1,.,TRBV6-6,.,TGTGCCAGCAGTCCGTTTAGGGAATACCTCACTTACAATGAGCAGTTCTTC,CASSPFREYLTYNEQFF
TRBJ2-1,TRBD1,TRBV19,.,TGTGCCAGTAGTATGGGTCGGGGACAGCGACCTCACCATGAGCAGTTCTTC,CASSMGRGQRPHHEQFF
TRBJ2-1,.,TRBV5-1,.,TGCGCCAGCAGCTTGGGTGCCAACAATGAGCAGTTCTTC,CASSLGANNEQFF
TRBJ2-6,.,TRBV28,.,TGTGCCAGCAGTGGCGAGGACATTTCTGGGGCCAACGTCCTGACTTTC,CASSGEDISGANVLTF
TRBJ2-1,.,TRBV7-9,.,TGTGCCAGCAGCTTAGGAAGAGGAGCGAAGAGCTCCTACAATGAGCAGTTCTTC,CASSLGRGAKSSYNEQFF
TRBJ2-7,.,TRBV2,.,TGTGCCAGCGAAAGGGTGGGCTCCTACGAGCAGTACTTC,CASERVGSYEQYF
TRBJ1-2,.,TRBV6-1,.,TGTGCCAGCAGTGAGTTCAGGGGAGTTGGCTACACCTTC,CASSEFRGVGYTF
TRBJ1-1,.,TRBV19,.,TGTGCCAGTGGCTCTGGAGGCACTGAAGCTTTCTTT,CASGSGGTEAFF
TRBJ1-5,TRBD1,TRBV19,.,TGTGCCAGTAGTGATTCTTTCGGGACAGCTCTTAGCAATCAGCCCCAGCATTTT,CASSDSFGTALSNQPQHF
TRBJ1-5,.,TRBV18,.,TGTGCCAGCTCACCAAACCCCCCCCGACAGGACAATCAGCCCCAGCATTTT,CASSPNPPRQDNQPQHF
TRBJ2-7,.,TRBV27,.,TGTGCCAGCAGTTGGGACATCTACGCCGAGCAGTACTTC,CASSWDIYAEQYF
TRBJ2-7,.,TRBV2,.,TGTGCCAGCAGAGTCGGGGTGTACTACGAGCAGTACTTC,CASRVGVYYEQYF
TRBJ2-3,.,TRBV19,once,TGTGCCAGTAGGAGAGAGGGCACAGATACGCAGTATTTT,CASRREGTDTQYF
TRBJ1-2,.,TRBV30,.,TGTGCCTGGAGTGTCTCGGGCCTGGGTGGCTACACCTTC,CAWSVSGLGGYTF
TRBJ1-3,.,TRBV28,.,TGTGCCAGCCTCCCGTCAGTGGGTGTCGGGTACACCATATATTTT,CASLPSVGVGYTIYF
TRBJ1-2,.,TRBV6-1,.,TGTGCCAGCAGTGAAGGTGTAGGGACTAACTATGGCTACACCTTC,CASSEGVGTNYGYTF
TRBJ1-2,TRBD1,TRBV2,.,TGTGCCAGCAGCTACACGCCAGGGGGCCTCTATGGCTACACCTTC,CASSYTPGGLYGYTF
TRBJ1-6,TRBD1,TRBV18,.,TGTGCCAGCTCACCCAGGGGGGTTGATTCACCCCTCCACTTT,CASSPRGVDSPLHF
TRBJ1-3,TRBD1,TRBV10-3,.,TGTGCCATCAGCTCGGGACAGGGCGGAAACACCATATATTTT,CAISSGQGGNTIYF
TRBJ2-1,.,TRBV7-8,.,TGTGCCAGCAGCTTCCAGCGGGTCCTTCTCCGGGGCTCCTACAATGAGCAGTTCTTC,CASSFQRVLLRGSYNEQFF
TRBJ1-5,TRBD1,TRBV3-1/TRBV3-2,once,TGTGCCAGCAGCCTACAGGGGAGGGATCAGCCCCAGCATTTT,CASSLQGRDQPQHF
TRBJ2-1,TRBD2,TRBV5-6,.,TGTGCCAGCAGCCAACTAGCGGGAGGGGACAATGAGCAGTTCTTC,CASSQLAGGDNEQFF
TRBJ1-2,.,TRBV7-9,once,TGTGCCAGCACCCTAGGGTCTATTGCCGTTTTGGGATACACCTTC,CASTLGSIAVLGYTF
TRBJ1-6,.,TRBV18,.,TGTGCCAGCTCACTACGGGGCGATGGTTCACCCCTCCACTTT,CASSLRGDGSPLHF
TRBJ2-3,TRBD2,TRBV2,.,TGTGCCAGCATGCCGATAGCGGGGTTAGATACGCAGTATTTT,CASMPIAGLDTQYF
TRBJ1-1,TRBD1,TRBV6-5,.,TGTGCCAGCACTAGGACAGGGGGGCCTGAAGCTTTCTTT,CASTRTGGPEAFF
TRBJ2-5,.,TRBV12-3/TRBV12-4,few,TGTGCCAGCAGTTTCCCCCAAGAGACCCAGTACTTC,CASSFPQETQYF
TRBJ1-1,.,TRBV5-1,.,TGCGCCAGCAGCTTGTCCGCCATGAACACTGAAGCTTTCTTT,CASSLSAMNTEAFF